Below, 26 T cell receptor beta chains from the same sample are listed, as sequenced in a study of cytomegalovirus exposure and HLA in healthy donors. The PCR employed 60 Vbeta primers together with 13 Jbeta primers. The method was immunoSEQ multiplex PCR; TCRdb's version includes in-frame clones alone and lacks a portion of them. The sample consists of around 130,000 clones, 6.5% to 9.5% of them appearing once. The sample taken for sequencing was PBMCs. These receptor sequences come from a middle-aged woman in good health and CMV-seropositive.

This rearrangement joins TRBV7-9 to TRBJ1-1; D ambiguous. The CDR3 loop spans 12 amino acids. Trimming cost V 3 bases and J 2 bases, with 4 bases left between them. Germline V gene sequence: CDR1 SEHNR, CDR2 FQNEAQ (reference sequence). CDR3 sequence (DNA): TGTGCCAGCAGCTTGACAAACACTGAAGCTTTCTTT. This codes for CASSLTNTEAFF.

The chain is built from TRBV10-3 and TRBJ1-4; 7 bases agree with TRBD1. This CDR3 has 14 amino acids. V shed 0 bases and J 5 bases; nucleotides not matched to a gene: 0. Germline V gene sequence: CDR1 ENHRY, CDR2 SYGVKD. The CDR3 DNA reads TGTGCCATCAGTGAGTCGGGACAGAATGAAAAACTGTTTTTT. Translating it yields CAISESGQNEKLFF.

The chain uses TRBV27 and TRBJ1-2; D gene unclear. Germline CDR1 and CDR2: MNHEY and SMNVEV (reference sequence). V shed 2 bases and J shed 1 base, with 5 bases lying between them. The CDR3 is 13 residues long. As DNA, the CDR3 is TGTGCCAGCAGTTTAGGAGGTAACTATGGCTACACCTTC. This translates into CASSLGGNYGYTF.

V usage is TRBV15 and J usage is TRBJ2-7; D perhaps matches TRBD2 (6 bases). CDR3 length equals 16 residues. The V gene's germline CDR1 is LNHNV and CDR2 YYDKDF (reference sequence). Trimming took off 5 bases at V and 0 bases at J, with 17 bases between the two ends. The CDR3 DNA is TGTGCCACCAGCCCCCGGAGGGGAAGAAGCTCCTACGAGCAGTACTTC. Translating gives CATSPRRGRSSYEQYF.

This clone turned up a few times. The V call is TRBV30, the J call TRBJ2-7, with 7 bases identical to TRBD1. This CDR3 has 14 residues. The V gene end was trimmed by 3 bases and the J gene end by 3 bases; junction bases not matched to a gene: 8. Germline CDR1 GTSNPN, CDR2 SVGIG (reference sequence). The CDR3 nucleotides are TGTGCCTGGAGGGACCGGGACAGTTTCTACGAGCAGTACTTC. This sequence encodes CAWRDRDSFYEQYF.

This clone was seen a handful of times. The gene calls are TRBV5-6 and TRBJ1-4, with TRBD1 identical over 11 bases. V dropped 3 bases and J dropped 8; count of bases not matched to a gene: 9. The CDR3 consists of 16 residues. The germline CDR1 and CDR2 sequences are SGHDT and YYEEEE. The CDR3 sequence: CASSWGQGGIGEKLFF. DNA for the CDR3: TGTGCCAGCAGCTGGGGACAGGGGGGAATTGGGGAAAAACTGTTTTTT.

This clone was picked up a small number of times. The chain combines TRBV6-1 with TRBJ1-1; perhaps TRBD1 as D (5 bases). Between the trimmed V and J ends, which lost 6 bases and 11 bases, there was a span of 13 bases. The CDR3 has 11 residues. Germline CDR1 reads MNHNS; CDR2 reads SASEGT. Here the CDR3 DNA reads TGTGCCAGCAGCCTGGGCAGGGCCGCTTTCTTT. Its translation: CASSLGRAAFF.

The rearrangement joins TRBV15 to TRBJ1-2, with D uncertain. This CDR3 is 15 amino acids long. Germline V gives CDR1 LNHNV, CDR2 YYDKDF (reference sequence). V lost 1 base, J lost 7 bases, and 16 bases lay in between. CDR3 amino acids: CATSRVFSSGVGYTF. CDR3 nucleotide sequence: TGTGCCACCAGCAGAGTTTTTTCTTCAGGTGTTGGCTACACCTTC. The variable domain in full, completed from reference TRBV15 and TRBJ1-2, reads DAMVIQNPRYQVTQFGKPVTLSCSQTLNHNVMYWYQQKSSQAPKLLFHYYDKDFNNEADTPDNFQSRRPNTSFCFLDIRSPGLGDTAMYLCATSRVFSSGVGYTFGSGTRLTVV.

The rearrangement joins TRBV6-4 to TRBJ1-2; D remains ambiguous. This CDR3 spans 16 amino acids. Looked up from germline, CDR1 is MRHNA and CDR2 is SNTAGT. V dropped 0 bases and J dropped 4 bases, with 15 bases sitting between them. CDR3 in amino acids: CASSDSSRERSYGYTF. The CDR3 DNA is TGTGCCAGCAGTGACTCTTCAAGGGAGAGAAGCTATGGCTACACCTTC.

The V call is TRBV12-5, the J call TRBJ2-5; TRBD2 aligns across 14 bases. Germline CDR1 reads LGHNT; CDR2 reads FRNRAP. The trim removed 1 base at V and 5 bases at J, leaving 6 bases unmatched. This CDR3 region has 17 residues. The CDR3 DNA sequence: TGTGCTAGTGGTTTGGGAAGGACTAGCGGGGGGATGGAGACCCAGTACTTC. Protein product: CASGLGRTSGGMETQYF. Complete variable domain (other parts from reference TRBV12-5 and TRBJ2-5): DARVTQTPRHKVTEMGQEVTMRCQPILGHNTVFWYRQTMMQGLELLAYFRNRAPLDDSGMPKDRFSAEMPDATLATLKIQPSEPRDSAVYFCASGLGRTSGGMETQYFGPGTRLLVL.

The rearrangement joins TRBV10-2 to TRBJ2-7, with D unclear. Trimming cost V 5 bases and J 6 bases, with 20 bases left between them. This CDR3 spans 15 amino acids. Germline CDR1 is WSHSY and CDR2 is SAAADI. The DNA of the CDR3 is TGCGCCAGCAGTCCGTTTCGAGAGGCCCCCGGCGAGCAGTACTTC. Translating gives CASSPFREAPGEQYF.

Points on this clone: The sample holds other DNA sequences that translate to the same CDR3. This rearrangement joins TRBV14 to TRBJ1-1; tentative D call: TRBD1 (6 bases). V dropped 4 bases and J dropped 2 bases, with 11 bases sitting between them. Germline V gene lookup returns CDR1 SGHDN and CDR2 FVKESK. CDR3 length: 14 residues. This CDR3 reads CASSPQGANTEAFF. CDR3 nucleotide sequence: TGTGCCAGCAGCCCACAGGGAGCTAACACTGAAGCTTTCTTT.

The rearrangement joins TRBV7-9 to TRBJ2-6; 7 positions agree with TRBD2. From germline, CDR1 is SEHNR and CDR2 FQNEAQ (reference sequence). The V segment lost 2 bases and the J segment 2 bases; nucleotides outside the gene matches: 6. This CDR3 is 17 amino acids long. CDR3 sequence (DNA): TGTGCCAGCAGCTTACGGCGGGAGAATGCTGGGGCCAACGTCCTGACTTTC. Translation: CASSLRRENAGANVLTF.

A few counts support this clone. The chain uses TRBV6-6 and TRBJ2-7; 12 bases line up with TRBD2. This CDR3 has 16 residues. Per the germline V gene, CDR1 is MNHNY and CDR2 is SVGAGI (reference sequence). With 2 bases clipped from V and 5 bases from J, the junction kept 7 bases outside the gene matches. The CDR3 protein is CASSYPRTSGVNEQYF. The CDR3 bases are TGTGCCAGCAGTTACCCTCGGACTAGCGGGGTCAACGAGCAGTACTTC.

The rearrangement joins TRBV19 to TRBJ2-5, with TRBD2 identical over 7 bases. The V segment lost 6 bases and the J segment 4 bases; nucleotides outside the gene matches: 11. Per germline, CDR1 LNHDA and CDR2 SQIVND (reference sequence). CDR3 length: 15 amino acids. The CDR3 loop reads CASRSGAPGGETQYF. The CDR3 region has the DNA TGTGCCAGTAGAAGCGGGGCCCCAGGAGGAGAGACCCAGTACTTC.

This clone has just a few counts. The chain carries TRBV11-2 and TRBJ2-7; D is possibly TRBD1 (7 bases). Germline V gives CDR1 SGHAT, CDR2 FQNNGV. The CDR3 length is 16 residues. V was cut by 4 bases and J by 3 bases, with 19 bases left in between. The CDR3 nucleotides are TGTGCCAGCAGCTCCCGACAGGGAGGAAAGCTCTACGAGCAGTACTTC. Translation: CASSSRQGGKLYEQYF.

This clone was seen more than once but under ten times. This chain's CDR3 is CASSNRGTSYNSPLHF. The DNA of the CDR3 is TGTGCCAGCAGTAACAGGGGAACCTCCTATAATTCACCCCTCCACTTT. The chain has TRBV6-4 and TRBJ1-6; 7 bases align to TRBD1. The CDR3 contains 16 residues. Losses at the gene ends were 5 bases for V and 0 bases for J; bases not matched to a gene: 4. Germline assignment: CDR1 MRHNA and CDR2 SNTAGT.

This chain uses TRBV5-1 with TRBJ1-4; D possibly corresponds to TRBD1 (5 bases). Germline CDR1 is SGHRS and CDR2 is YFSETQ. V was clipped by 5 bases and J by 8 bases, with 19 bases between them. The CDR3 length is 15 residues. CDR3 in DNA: TGCGCCAGCAGATCAAATCAGGGCTCGAGCGAAAAACTGTTTTTT. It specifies CASRSNQGSSEKLFF.

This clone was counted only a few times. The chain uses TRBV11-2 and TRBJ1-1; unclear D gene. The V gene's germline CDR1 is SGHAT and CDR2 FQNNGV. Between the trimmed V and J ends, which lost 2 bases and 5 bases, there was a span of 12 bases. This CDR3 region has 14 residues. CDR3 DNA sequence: TGTGCCAGCAGCTTAAATCTGGGGAGGACTGAAGCTTTCTTT. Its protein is CASSLNLGRTEAFF.

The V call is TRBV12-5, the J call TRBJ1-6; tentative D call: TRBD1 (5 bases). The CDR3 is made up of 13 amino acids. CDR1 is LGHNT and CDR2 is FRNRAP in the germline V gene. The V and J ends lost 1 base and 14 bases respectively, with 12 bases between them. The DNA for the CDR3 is TGTGCTAGTGGTTTGGATGGGGCTACGGCCCTCCACTTT. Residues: CASGLDGATALHF.

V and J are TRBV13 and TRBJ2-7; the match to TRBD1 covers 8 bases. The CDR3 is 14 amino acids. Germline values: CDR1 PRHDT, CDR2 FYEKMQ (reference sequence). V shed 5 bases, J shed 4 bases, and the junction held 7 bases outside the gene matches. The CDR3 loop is CASSLRQGRYEQYF. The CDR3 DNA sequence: TGTGCCAGCAGCCTCCGACAGGGGAGGTACGAGCAGTACTTC. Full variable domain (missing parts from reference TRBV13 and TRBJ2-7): AAGVIQSPRHLIKEKRETATLKCYPIPRHDTVYWYQQGPGQDPQFLISFYEKMQSDKGSIPDRFSAQQFSDYHSELNMSSLELGDSALYFCASSLRQGRYEQYFGPGTRLTVT.

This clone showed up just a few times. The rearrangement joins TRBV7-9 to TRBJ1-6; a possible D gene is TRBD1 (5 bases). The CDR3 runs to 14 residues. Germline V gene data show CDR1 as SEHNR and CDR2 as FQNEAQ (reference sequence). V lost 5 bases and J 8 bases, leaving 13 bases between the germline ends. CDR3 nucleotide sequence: TGTGCCAGCAGCGGGCCCTCGGGGGATTCACCCCTCCACTTT. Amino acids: CASSGPSGDSPLHF.

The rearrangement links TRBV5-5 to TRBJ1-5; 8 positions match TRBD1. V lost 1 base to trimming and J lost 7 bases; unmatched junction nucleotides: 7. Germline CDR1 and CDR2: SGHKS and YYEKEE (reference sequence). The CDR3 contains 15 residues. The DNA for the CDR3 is TGTGCCAGCAGCTTGTTAGCAGGGGGCGGCCAGCCCCAGCATTTT. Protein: CASSLLAGGGQPQHF.

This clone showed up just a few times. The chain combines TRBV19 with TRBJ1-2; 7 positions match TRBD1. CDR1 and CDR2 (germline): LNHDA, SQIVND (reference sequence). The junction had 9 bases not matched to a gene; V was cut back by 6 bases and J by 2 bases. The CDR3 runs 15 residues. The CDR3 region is CASRIAGTANYGYTF. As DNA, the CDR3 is TGTGCCAGTAGGATCGCCGGGACAGCAAACTATGGCTACACCTTC. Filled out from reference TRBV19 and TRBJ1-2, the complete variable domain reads DGGITQSPKYLFRKEGQNVTLSCEQNLNHDAMYWYRQDPGQGLRLIYYSQIVNDFQKGDIAEGYSVSREKKESFPLTVTSAQKNPTAFYLCASRIAGTANYGYTFGSGTRLTVV.

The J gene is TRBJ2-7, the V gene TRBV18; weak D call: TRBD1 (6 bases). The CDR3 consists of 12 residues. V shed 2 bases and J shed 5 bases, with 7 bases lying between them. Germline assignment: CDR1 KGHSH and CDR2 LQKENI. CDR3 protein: CASSPNRDEQYF. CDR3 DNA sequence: TGTGCCAGCTCACCAAACAGGGACGAGCAGTACTTC. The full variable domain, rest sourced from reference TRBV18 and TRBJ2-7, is NAGVMQNPRHLVRRRGQEARLRCSPMKGHSHVYWYRQLPEEGLKFMVYLQKENIIDESGMPKERFSAEFPKEGPSILRIQQVVRGDSAAYFCASSPNRDEQYFGPGTRLTVT.

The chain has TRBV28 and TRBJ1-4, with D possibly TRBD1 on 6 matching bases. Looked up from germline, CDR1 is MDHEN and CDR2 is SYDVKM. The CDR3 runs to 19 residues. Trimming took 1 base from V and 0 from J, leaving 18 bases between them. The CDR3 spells CASSLFVRVDSATNEKLFF. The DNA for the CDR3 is TGTGCCAGCAGTTTATTTGTCCGGGTGGACAGCGCAACTAATGAAAAACTGTTTTTT.